The following is a T cell receptor (beta chain) sequence with its context. Its antigen is currently unknown. The data were obtained in a study of T cells after yellow fever vaccination. One entry per CDR3 protein, called by TCRdb with MiXCR from the 5' RACE reads. The table includes 100,000 to 150,000 distinct CDR3 sequences, 8% to 10% detected once. Germline assignment: CDR1 DFQATT and CDR2 SNEGSKA (reference sequence). The CDR3 sequence is 13 residues long. V was cut by 3 bases and J by 2 bases, with 11 bases left in between. Study results and limitations: Reappearance after the booster was observed for most primary-vaccination clones (around 95% CD4, about 85% CD8).

This clonotype originated in a young man who received the YFV17D yellow fever vaccine. This specimen consisted of CD8+ T cells sorted from PBMCs, obtained on the day of the yellow fever booster vaccination. V usage is TRBV20-1 and J usage is TRBJ2-7, with D maybe TRBD1 (6 bases). The CDR3 is CSASETGTYEQYV. The CDR3 DNA reads TGCAGTGCTAGTGAAACAGGGACCTACGAGCAGTACGTC.